This record concerns one T cell receptor (beta chain) sequence. Its antigen remains unknown. This sample stems from a study of cytomegalovirus exposure and HLA in healthy donors. Study observations and caveats: Analyzed later, most CMV-associated TCR beta chains appeared HLA-restricted. Some TCR beta chains (164 of them) were listed as cytomegalovirus-associated. Presence/absence analyses rested on an assumption that sequencing depth was roughly uniform across donors. Analysis was carried out at a later point, and it linked a missense DCLRE1C variant to TCR beta V- and J-gene trimming.

Vbeta (60) and Jbeta (13) primers were used in the PCR. Assay used: immunoSEQ multiplex PCR; TCRdb lists only in-frame clones, some missing. The table records 110,000 to 150,000 clones, about 77% of them present only once. V lost 4 bases and J lost 1; bases outside the gene matches: 15. The V gene's germline CDR1 is MGHRA and CDR2 YSYEKL. This CDR3 is built from 18 residues. Sample: PBMCs. The TCR was taken from a male donor in good health and CMV-seronegative. The chain employs TRBV4-1 and TRBJ1-1; 7 bases are shared with TRBD1. CDR3 region: CASSRLPGQPLGNTEAFF. The CDR3 DNA is TGCGCCAGCAGCCGATTACCGGGACAGCCCTTAGGGAACACTGAAGCTTTCTTT.